Each of the 22 T cell receptor beta chains below was sequenced from the same sample in a study of tumor-infiltrating lymphocytes in glioblastoma multiforme. TCRB libraries came from RNA via three nested multiplex PCR rounds. MiXCR, run by TCRdb on the multiplex PCR reads, gives a single entry per CDR3 protein. This table holds approximately 14,000 distinct CDR3 sequences, roughly 74% found once. Sequenced sample: brain tumor tissue. The receptors were gathered from a male donor with glioblastoma.

This chain connects TRBV11-2 to TRBJ2-5, with a tentative D call TRBD1 (5 bases). The CDR3 sequence is 14 residues long. Germline CDR1 and CDR2: SGHAT and FQNNGV. V was pared by 3 bases and J by 5 bases, with 13 bases between. CDR3 coding DNA: TGTGCCAGCAGCTTCCAGGCAGGGCTGGAGACCCAGTACTTC. It specifies CASSFQAGLETQYF.

V is TRBV4-3 and J is TRBJ2-3; 10 nucleotides match TRBD1. The junction had 10 bases not matched to a gene; V was cut back by 6 bases and J by 7 bases. Germline CDR1 is LGHNA and CDR2 is YSLEER. CDR3 length: 15 amino acids. As DNA, the CDR3 is TGCGCCAGCAGTGACCCGGGACAGGGGACAAATACGCAGTATTTT. This sequence encodes CASSDPGQGTNTQYF.

The chain combines TRBV11-2 with TRBJ2-7; D perhaps matches TRBD1 (6 bases). V lost 5 bases and J 2 bases, leaving 10 bases between the germline ends. There are 13 residues in the CDR3. CDR1 and CDR2 from the germline V gene are SGHAT and FQNNGV. CDR3 DNA: TGTGCCAGCAGCCAAGGACAGACCTACGAGCAGTACTTC. Its translation: CASSQGQTYEQYF.

This clonotype is judged medium-sized (0.01 to 0.1%). This rearrangement joins TRBV12-3 or TRBV12-4 to TRBJ2-7; either TRBD1 or TRBD2 may supply D (5 bases each). The V and J ends lost 5 bases and 3 bases respectively, with 14 bases between them. There are 14 residues in the CDR3. The CDR3 DNA follows: TGTGCCAGCAGTCTCCGGGACCGAGGCTACGAGCAGTACTTC. Amino acid sequence: CASSLRDRGYEQYF.

A word on this clonotype: A read error is likely, as this CDR3 ends without the conserved phenylalanine or tryptophan. The DNA is left out, because the CDR3 cannot be placed on it with certainty; the CDR3 is given as TCRdb lists it. The chain couples TRBV11-2 to TRBJ1-4; the table gives TRBD1 as D, unverified against the DNA. Germline values: CDR1 SGHAT, CDR2 FQNNGV. The CDR3 comprises 12 residues, both ends counted. The CDR3 loop is CASSSRQWAVFL.

This chain uses TRBV13 with TRBJ2-3; D unresolved. V dropped 3 bases and J dropped 4 bases, with 2 bases sitting between them. Germline CDR1 reads PRHDT; CDR2 reads FYEKMQ (reference sequence). This CDR3 contains 11 residues. The CDR3 reads CASSFADTQYF. The CDR3 DNA sequence: TGTGCCAGCAGCTTCGCAGATACGCAGTATTTT.

Details on this clonotype: One end of the junction is discordant with germline, which a read error may explain. V gene TRBV30 combines with J gene TRBJ1-5; 7 nucleotides agree with TRBD1. Per the germline V gene, CDR1 is GTSNPN and CDR2 is SVGIG (reference sequence). This CDR3 comprises 15 residues. The CDR3: CAWGVQGLVNRPQHF. CDR3 nucleotide sequence: TGTGCCTGGGGTGTACAGGGGCTAGTAAATCGGCCCCAGCATTTT.

The chain has TRBV6-6 and TRBJ2-7; 11 nucleotides line up with TRBD2. This CDR3 region has 14 residues. V was pared by 4 bases and J by 9 bases, with 8 bases of the junction left unmatched. Germline assignment: CDR1 MNHNY and CDR2 SVGAGI (reference sequence). The CDR3 sequence: CASSSGTSGETQYF. In nucleotides, the CDR3 is TGTGCCAGCAGTTCGGGGACTAGCGGTGAGACGCAGTACTTC.

V usage is TRBV10-1 and J usage is TRBJ2-7; D remains ambiguous. Trimming left V 4 bases short and J 5 bases short, with 12 bases between. CDR1 is WNHNN and CDR2 is SYGVQD in the germline V gene (reference sequence). This CDR3 region has 13 residues. The CDR3 region is CASSVTWRDEQYF. The CDR3 DNA reads TGCGCCAGCAGTGTCACCTGGCGCGACGAGCAGTACTTC.

In this sample, this clonotype turned up once. The junction and the germline gene differ at one end; a read error may be behind it. The chain employs TRBV6-4 and TRBJ2-3; 8 bases line up with TRBD2. Germline CDR1 is MRHNA and CDR2 is SNTAGT. The CDR3 sequence is 15 residues long. CDR3 sequence (DNA): TGTGCCAGCAGTGCTTCGCGGGGGGCCACAAATACTCAGTATTTT. It yields the protein CASSASRGATNTQYF.

A remark on this clonotype: The junction departs from germline at one end; a sequencing error may be responsible. This chain uses TRBV11-2 with TRBJ2-1, with 12 bases identical to TRBD2. The CDR3 has 16 amino acids. Germline lookup yields CDR1 SGHAT and CDR2 FQNNGV. The chain's CDR3 is CASSFSLAGGYNEQFF. The CDR3 DNA reads TGTGCCAGTAGCTTCTCTCTAGCGGGAGGGTACAATGAGCAGTTCTTC. The whole variable domain, remainder taken from reference TRBV11-2 and TRBJ2-1, is EAGVAQSPRYKIIEKRQSVAFWCNPISGHATLYWYQQILGQGPKLLIQFQNNGVVDDSQLPKDRFSAERLKGVDSTLKIQPAKLEDSAVYLCASSFSLAGGYNEQFFGPGTRLTVL.

In this sample, this clonotype turned up a few times. The CDR3 sequence is CASQEISTEAFF. CDR3 bases: TGCGCCAGCCAAGAGATTTCGACTGAAGCTTTCTTT. The V call is TRBV4-1, the J call TRBJ1-1; D remains ambiguous. Trimming pared 8 bases from V and 5 bases from J, leaving 12 bases between. Per the germline V gene, CDR1 is MGHRA and CDR2 is YSYEKL. The CDR3 length is 12 residues.

Of note for this clonotype: Because the CDR3 is missing its conserved closing phenylalanine or tryptophan, this is likely a read error. The J gene is TRBJ1-1, the V gene TRBV4-1; no definite D call. The CDR3 spans 13 residues. Germline V gene data show CDR1 as MGHRA and CDR2 as YSYEKL. This chain's CDR3 is CARSQEFSTEAFL. CDR3 DNA: TGCGCCAGAAGCCAAGAGTTTTCGACTGAAGCTTTCTTA.

The CDR3 bases are TGCAGTGCTGTACAACAGGGGCGGATTGTAGAAGCTTTCTTT. Protein sequence: CSAVQQGRIVEAFF. This rearrangement joins TRBV20-1 to TRBJ1-1; 7 bases fit TRBD1. Germline V lookup: CDR1 DFQATT, CDR2 SNEGSKA (reference sequence). With 5 bases clipped from V and 8 bases from J, the junction kept 14 bases outside the gene matches. The CDR3 sequence is 14 residues long.

In this sample, this clonotype turned up a few times. This rearrangement joins TRBV20-1 to TRBJ2-7; D ambiguous. V lost 3 bases to trimming and J lost 5 bases, with 11 bases between them. The CDR3 spans 12 residues. Germline V gene lookup returns CDR1 DFQATT and CDR2 SNEGSKA (reference sequence). CDR3 DNA: TGCAGTGCTAGTAGAAGCTATGACGAGCAGTACTTC. Translation: CSASRSYDEQYF.

In this sample, this clonotype turned up a few times. V and J are TRBV29-1 and TRBJ1-2, with D uncertain. V was trimmed by 6 bases and J by 3 bases, leaving 11 bases between them. The CDR3 covers 12 residues. Germline V gene lookup returns CDR1 SQVTM and CDR2 ANQGSEA. DNA of the CDR3: TGCAGCGTGGACGGGAACGACTATGGCTACACCTTC. It is translated as CSVDGNDYGYTF.

In its sample, this clonotype is medium-sized. The gene calls are TRBV29-1 and TRBJ2-7, with D maybe TRBD2 (5 bases). The V gene lost 5 bases and the J gene lost 1 base, with 18 bases spanning the gap. CDR3 length equals 15 residues. Germline-derived CDR1 and CDR2 are SQVTM and ANQGSEA. The CDR3 reads CSVYGGGSGSYEQYF. The CDR3 nucleotides are TGCAGCGTTTACGGCGGTGGGTCGGGGTCCTACGAGCAGTACTTC.

The gene calls are TRBV30 and TRBJ2-7, with a weak D call TRBD1 (5 bases). With 6 bases removed from V and 6 bases from J, the gap between germline ends came to 18 bases. CDR3 length: 13 residues. CDR1 and CDR2 from the germline V gene are GTSNPN and SVGIG (reference sequence). The CDR3 DNA sequence: TGTGCCTGCAGTCGCGGTCAGGGTCCCGAGCAGTACTTC. It translates to CACSRGQGPEQYF. Full variable domain (rest looked up from reference TRBV30 and TRBJ2-7): SQTIHQWPATLVQPVGSPLSLECTVEGTSNPNLYWYRQAAGRGLQLLFYSVGIGQISSEVPQNLSASRPQDRQFILSSKKLLLSDSGFYLCACSRGQGPEQYFGPGTRLTVT.

Remarks on this clonotype: The conserved phenylalanine or tryptophan is not found at the CDR3 terminus, so this likely reflects a read error. It is unclear where the CDR3 begins or ends on the DNA, so no DNA is shown, and the CDR3 is as TCRdb lists it. V and J are TRBV6-6 and TRBJ2-7; the table's D call, TRBD2, has no DNA check behind it. Including both end residues, the CDR3 is 14 amino acids long. The V gene's germline CDR1 is MNHNY and CDR2 SVGAGI (reference sequence). Here the CDR3 reads CASRGTSGSYEQHS.

J is TRBJ2-1 and V is TRBV20-1; TRBD2 matches at 7 bases. Germline CDR1 reads DFQATT; CDR2 reads SNEGSKA (reference sequence). J gave up 4 bases and V 5 bases, and 11 bases lay outside the gene matches. CDR3 length: 15 amino acids. The CDR3 DNA is TGCAGTGCTTATACCCGGGACTACTATTACAATGAGCAGTTCTTC. It codes for CSAYTRDYYYNEQFF.

Worth noting for this clonotype: One end of the junction does not line up with germline, which may come from a read error. The V and J genes are TRBV11-3 and TRBJ2-1; D could derive from TRBD1 or TRBD2 (5 bases each). The CDR3 extends over 13 amino acids. Germline V CDR1 and CDR2: SGHNT, YENEEA. The chain's CDR3 is CASSSRGKGEQFF. In DNA form, the CDR3 reads TGTGCCAGTAGCTCGAGGGGAAAGGGTGAGCAGTTCTTC.

The V and J genes are TRBV20-1 and TRBJ2-5, with D hard to call. The CDR3 length is 11 residues. Per germline, CDR1 DFQATT and CDR2 SNEGSKA (reference sequence). Trimming left V 6 bases short and J 7 bases short, with 12 bases between. The CDR3 DNA reads as TGCAGTGCCCCAGTGGTTGGGACCCAGTACTTC. It encodes CSAPVVGTQYF.